This T cell receptor beta chain originates from a study of vaccination and CD4 T cells after COVID-19. The overall study: Timing of post-vaccine sample collection was a median 72 days after dose two, with a range of 14 to 241. The stimulating agents, overlapping spike peptides, came from SARS-CoV-2, HCoV-NL63, HCoV-OC43 and HCoV-229E.

Indicated treatment: approximately nine-day PBMC culture with coronavirus spike peptide pools or control peptides (ViraFEST assay). First, ViraFEST expanded antigen-specific T cells with peptide pools, and next it sequenced the TCRs. This clonotype was counted between two and nine times. Its specificity is not known. Germline loops: CDR1 MDHEN, CDR2 SYDVKM. The V end was cut by 3 bases, the J end by 2 bases, with 11 bases between. The CDR3 contains 14 residues. Once obtained from cultured CD4+ T cells, the DNA was sequenced using the Oncomine TCR Beta short-read assay. TCRdb recomputed calls from the PCR reads with MiXCR, one row per CDR3 protein. The sample records 3,200 or so distinct CDR3 sequences, roughly a quarter being singletons.

The sequencing here drew on CD4+ T cells from blood, cultured in vitro, taken after SARS-CoV-2 vaccination. The chain recombines TRBV28 with TRBJ2-7; D may be TRBD1 (6 bases). This TCR came from a human donor who had recovered from COVID-19. This CDR3 is CASSFGQPPYEQYF. The CDR3 nucleotides are TGTGCCAGCAGTTTTGGACAGCCCCCCTACGAGCAGTACTTC.